This TCR beta chain was captured in a study of OX40 agonist ivuxolimab in advanced cancers. Context from the whole study: Ivuxolimab, which targeted the costimulatory receptor OX40 (CD134), was an agonistic, fully human IgG2 monoclonal antibody. Intravenous ivuxolimab was administered to patients every 2 weeks at six dose levels: 0.01, 0.1, 0.3, 1.5, 3 and 10 mg/kg. Of the approximately 54 patients in dose escalation, 19 had hepatocellular carcinoma, some 15 had melanoma, 9 had renal cell carcinoma and 9 had head and neck cancer. The dose-escalation cohort was roughly 87% male with a mean age of about 60 years, ranging from roughly 20 to 80. Patients were allowed to have had prior anti-PD-1, anti-PD-L1 or anti-CTLA-4 therapy, and approximately 40% of the dose-escalation patients had been treated with checkpoint inhibitors. Partial responses occurred in three dose-escalation patients, of whom one had hepatocellular carcinoma and two had cutaneous melanoma. Peripheral TCRbeta sequencing was intended to test whether TCR sequence diversity was altered and clonal T-cell expansion was caused by ivuxolimab. The monotherapy dose-escalation portion (N = 52 patients) of the phase I ivuxolimab trial is reported in the paper. Broad study findings and their caveats: Clonal expansion of both CD4+ and CD8+ blood T cells was observed from baseline to week 6 at doses 0.1 to 3.0 mg/kg. Low levels of normalized T-cell clonal expansion were also seen in some patients who did not respond. In the 0.1-3.0 mg/kg groups, partial responders had among the lowest normalized peripheral clonal expansion, particularly in CD8+ T cells. Antigen specificity was not determined for the clonally expanded peripheral T cells. After ivuxolimab, more expanded clones were found on average in CD8+ T cells than in CD4+ T cells.

Patients with a history of autoimmune disease or receiving systemic immunosuppression were excluded from the trial. In every dose cohort, peripheral blood was drawn for TCR sequencing at baseline, cycle 4 day 1, and cycle 7 day 1. Samples came from an open-label, multicenter, first-in-human phase I dose-escalation trial of ivuxolimab. The trial enrolled adults with locally advanced or metastatic head and neck squamous cell, hepatocellular, melanoma or renal cell carcinoma. Before TCR sequencing, CD4+ T cells and CD8+ T cells were sorted from peripheral blood as separate populations. On this clone: It has no known antigen specificity. One base away there is no much larger clone; base qualities are not given.

Genomic DNA was isolated from the sorted cells so that the TCRbeta CDR3 region could be sequenced. TCRbeta CDR3 regions were sequenced using the immunoSEQ Assay. TCRdb took this table from immuneACCESS and kept in-frame rearrangements with V and J called. Such tables lack part of the clones; where checked against another copy, unresolved V genes explain under half of the gap, and the rest is unexplained. The sample contains roughly 50,000 clones, approximately 87% of them found a single time. Together, the top ten hold around 10% of the sample. From a lookup of the germline V gene, CDR1 and CDR2 are SNHLY and FYNNEI. CDR3 length: 14 amino acids, cysteine to phenylalanine. Just the 42-base CDR3 DNA is kept, in frame starting at base 1. A distance of 15 bases separates the germline ends of V and J, which lose 3 bases and 7 bases respectively.

The chain joins TRBV2 to TRBJ1-2; no confident D gene assignment can be made. This receptor was taken from an adult with an advanced solid tumor such as melanoma, head and neck, liver or kidney cancer. Source: CD4+ or CD8+ T cells sorted from blood, taken in a trial of the OX40 agonist ivuxolimab. The CDR3 protein: CASSDTERGVGYTF. Read as DNA, the sequence is TGTGCCAGCAGTGACACCGAGCGGGGTGTTGGCTACACCTTC.